Following are 10 T cell receptor beta chains from one sample sequenced in a study of cytomegalovirus exposure and HLA in healthy donors. Assay: immunoSEQ multiplex PCR; the TCRdb copy retains only in-frame clones and omits some. The table has approximately 150,000 clones, about 90% seen once. Source material: PBMCs. These receptors originate from a woman between 18 and 30 years old in good health and CMV-seropositive.

The chain uses TRBV7-8 and TRBJ1-6; 10 nucleotides line up with TRBD1. Germline CDR1 and CDR2: SGHVS and FQNEAQ. The CDR3 consists of 20 residues. The J segment lost 8 bases and the V segment lost 0 bases, leaving 16 bases of the junction unmatched. The CDR3 DNA follows: TGTGCCAGCAGCTTAGCGAGGGGACAGGGGAAAAGAAAGGCCTATTCACCCCTCCACTTT. It codes for CASSLARGQGKRKAYSPLHF.

The chain is built from TRBV28 and TRBJ2-5; D possibly corresponds to TRBD2 (5 bases). The CDR3 has 16 amino acids. CDR1 is MDHEN and CDR2 is SYDVKM in the germline V gene. V gave up 3 bases and J gave up 3 bases, with 17 bases separating them. CDR3 sequence (DNA): TGTGCCAGCAGTTTTTTCGGGATGGGCTCTGAAGAGACCCAGTACTTC. Its translation: CASSFFGMGSEETQYF.

The chain uses TRBV7-8 and TRBJ2-7, with a possible D match to TRBD2 (7 bases). The CDR3 is 14 amino acids. V dropped 8 bases and J dropped 4 bases, with 18 bases sitting between them. Germline CDR1 and CDR2: SGHVS and FQNEAQ. The CDR3 sequence: CASARGERGYEQYF. CDR3 DNA: TGTGCCAGCGCAAGGGGGGAGCGGGGTTACGAGCAGTACTTC.

The V and J genes are TRBV9 and TRBJ2-2, with D tentatively TRBD2 (6 bases). The V and J ends lost 0 bases and 7 bases respectively, with 16 bases between them. The CDR3 is 16 residues long. Germline V gene sequence: CDR1 SGDLS, CDR2 YYNGEE. The CDR3 reads CASSVAGTPQVGELFF. In DNA form, the CDR3 reads TGTGCCAGCAGCGTAGCTGGGACTCCTCAAGTCGGGGAGCTGTTTTTT.

V and J are TRBV15 and TRBJ1-5; a weak D match, TRBD1 (6 bases). Germline values: CDR1 LNHNV, CDR2 YYDKDF (reference sequence). The germline V and J ends were trimmed by 0 bases and 4 bases, with 16 bases remaining between them. The CDR3 length is 17 residues. Written as DNA, the CDR3 is TGTGCCACCAGCAGAGACATAAAAAGACAGGAGAATCAGCCCCAGCATTTT. Protein: CATSRDIKRQENQPQHF.

The CDR3 spells CASSGQGNTDTQYF. The CDR3 DNA sequence: TGCGCCAGCAGCGGCCAGGGTAACACAGATACGCAGTATTTT. The V call is TRBV5-1, the J call TRBJ2-3, with D perhaps TRBD1 (5 bases). Germline values: CDR1 SGHRS, CDR2 YFSETQ. CDR3 length equals 14 residues. V was clipped by 4 bases and J by 2 bases, with 11 bases between them.

This clone appeared a single time. This rearrangement joins TRBV28 to TRBJ1-5; 7 nucleotides match TRBD1. The ends lost 6 bases at V and 7 bases at J; junction bases unmatched: 9. CDR1 MDHEN and CDR2 SYDVKM come from the germline V gene. The CDR3 is 14 amino acids. DNA of the CDR3: TGTGCCAGCAGCCCCCGGACAGGCTCGCAGCCCCAGCATTTT. This gives the protein CASSPRTGSQPQHF.

The chain is built from TRBV5-6 and TRBJ2-7; no reliable D call. Germline-derived CDR1 and CDR2 are SGHDT and YYEEEE. V was shortened by 1 base and J by 4 bases, with 6 bases between the two germline ends. This CDR3 has 12 amino acids. The CDR3 spells CASSLFQYEQYF. CDR3 nucleotide sequence: TGTGCCAGCAGCTTGTTCCAGTACGAGCAGTACTTC.

V usage is TRBV6-5 and J usage is TRBJ1-1; maybe TRBD1 (5 bases). V dropped 5 bases and J dropped 7 bases, with 14 bases sitting between them. Germline-derived CDR1 and CDR2 are MNHEY and SVGAGI. CDR3 size: 13 residues. Here the CDR3 reads CASSGRGSVEAFF. In DNA, the CDR3 is TGTGCCAGCAGTGGGAGGGGTTCAGTTGAAGCTTTCTTT.

The V and J genes are TRBV4-2 and TRBJ2-3; 11 bases are shared with TRBD2. The CDR3 runs 17 residues. CDR1 and CDR2 from the germline V gene are LGHNA and YNFKEQ. V lost 4 bases and J lost 4; bases outside the gene matches: 10. CDR3 protein: CASSPTSGGVDPDTQYF. As DNA, the CDR3 is TGTGCCAGCAGCCCAACTAGCGGGGGAGTAGACCCAGATACGCAGTATTTT.